These T cell receptor beta chains were read from a single sample in a study of post-analysis software for immune sequencing data. TCRdb re-analysed the PCR reads in MiXCR, keeping a single row per CDR3 protein. The data contain 450,000 to 650,000 distinct CDR3 sequences, 44% of them seen just once; the ten biggest clones take up under 2%. Material: blood. The receptors were gathered from a girl aged 10 to 17 with multiple sclerosis. The CDR3 runs from the conserved cysteine through the conserved F or W. The D gene is left open where the match is weak. The size field is filled for only some rows; it gives once, few, many or a size class.

>few|TRBV20-1|TRBD1|TRBJ1-2
TGCAGTGCTTCCACCACCTCGACAGGGGTAGGAGGCTACACCTTC
CSASTTSTGVGGYTF
>.|TRBV20-1|.|TRBJ1-2
TGCAGTGCTAGAGTACAGGCTTATGGCTACACCTTC
CSARVQAYGYTF
>.|TRBV2|.|TRBJ2-7
TGTGCCAGCCGGGGGGCAGGGGACTCCTACGAGCAGTACTTC
CASRGAGDSYEQYF
>few|TRBV4-2|.|TRBJ1-2
TGTGCCAGCAGCCAAGATGGAGAGGCCTATGGCTACACCTTC
CASSQDGEAYGYTF
>.|TRBV6-5|.|TRBJ1-5
TGTGCCGGCAGTTACGGACCCCCCCCATATAGCAATCAGCCCCAGCATTTT
CAGSYGPPPYSNQPQHF
>.|TRBV7-9|.|TRBJ1-5
TGTGCCAGTAGCCCTAGCTCTCAGAGCAATCAGCCCCAGCATTTT
CASSPSSQSNQPQHF
>.|TRBV5-4|.|TRBJ1-1
TGTGCCAGCAGCTTAAACAGGAACACTGAAGCTTTCTTT
CASSLNRNTEAFF
>few|TRBV7-8|.|TRBJ2-1
TGTGCCAGCAGCCTCCGAATACGGGCTCGCTACAATGAGCAGTTCTTC
CASSLRIRARYNEQFF
>.|TRBV24-1|TRBD2|TRBJ2-3
TGTGCCACCAGTGGGAGACGGACTAGCGGGCTCACTAGCACAGATACGCAGTATTTT
CATSGRRTSGLTSTDTQYF
>few|TRBV5-1|TRBD1|TRBJ2-3
TGCGCCAGCAGCTTGGGGGACAGGGGGAATACGCAGTATTTT
CASSLGDRGNTQYF
>.|TRBV2|.|TRBJ1-5
TGTGCCAGCAGTGAAGGCAGGGCGAGGGATCAGCCCCAGCATTTT
CASSEGRARDQPQHF
>.|TRBV5-1|TRBD1|TRBJ2-1
TGCGCCAGCAGCTTAGGACAGGGGAAGGGCTACAATGAGCAGTTCTTC
CASSLGQGKGYNEQFF
>.|TRBV12-3/TRBV12-4|.|TRBJ2-3
TGTGCCAGCACCATGTCCTCGGCCCAAGATACGCAGTATTTT
CASTMSSAQDTQYF
>.|TRBV5-4|.|TRBJ1-1
TGTGCCAGCCGAACGAAGGGGAACACTGAAGCTTTCTTT
CASRTKGNTEAFF
>few|TRBV29-1|.|TRBJ2-4
TGCAGCGTTGTCGGCGGATTAGCCAAAAACATTCAGTACTTC
CSVVGGLAKNIQYF
>few|TRBV7-9|.|TRBJ2-5
TGTGCCAGCAGCTTAGGCGACGAGGGAATAATGAAGACCCAGTACTTC
CASSLGDEGIMKTQYF
>.|TRBV20-1|TRBD1|TRBJ1-5
TGCAGTGCTAGCCCAAGACAGGGCCCAGATCAGCCCCAGCATTTT
CSASPRQGPDQPQHF
>.|TRBV28|TRBD1|TRBJ1-1
TGTGCCAGCAGTTCGACAGGGTTGGCGAACACTGAAGCTTTCTTT
CASSSTGLANTEAFF
>few|TRBV7-8|TRBD2|TRBJ2-5
TGTGCCAGCAGACAAACTCGGGGGGGCACCAGGGAGACCCAGTACTTC
CASRQTRGGTRETQYF
>few|TRBV6-4|.|TRBJ2-2
TGTGCCAGCAGTGCAGGGAACACCGGGGAGCTGTTTTTT
CASSAGNTGELFF
>.|TRBV3-1|.|TRBJ2-4
TGTGCCAGCAGCCCCAGAAAGGGGGTGTATGGGGCCAAAAACATTCAGTACTTC
CASSPRKGVYGAKNIQYF
>.|TRBV20-1|.|TRBJ2-7
TGCAGTGCTAGAGAAACAGGTACCTACGAGCAGTACTTC
CSARETGTYEQYF
>few|TRBV12-3/TRBV12-4|.|TRBJ2-1
TGTGCCAGCAGTTTCCCGGGGGCACAGAATGAGCAGTTCTTC
CASSFPGAQNEQFF
>.|TRBV25-1|.|TRBJ2-4
TGTGCCAGCCGCCAAGGGCGCGTACTAGCCAAAAACATTCAGTACTTC
CASRQGRVLAKNIQYF
>few|TRBV7-8|TRBD2|TRBJ2-5
TGTGCCAGCAGCCCGAGGACTAGCGGCTTCCAAGAGACCCAGTACTTC
CASSPRTSGFQETQYF
>once|TRBV3-1|TRBD1|TRBJ1-2
TGCGCCAGCAGCCAAGATATGGGACAGGGGGGGGTAGACTATGGCTACACCTTC
CASSQDMGQGGVDYGYTF
>.|TRBV29-1|.|TRBJ2-1
TGCAGCGTTTCCCGGACGGACTCTGCCTACAATGAGCAGTTCTTC
CSVSRTDSAYNEQFF
>many|TRBV20-1|TRBD1|TRBJ2-1
TGCAGTGCCGTCACCTCGGGACAGGGCTACAATGAGCAGTTCTTC
CSAVTSGQGYNEQFF
>few|TRBV20-1|.|TRBJ2-3
TGCAGTGCTAACGACCATAGCACAGATACGCAGTATTTT
CSANDHSTDTQYF
>few|TRBV5-1|.|TRBJ2-1
TGCGCCAGCAGCTTATTGGCTACCACCGTGGGTGAGCAGTTCTTC
CASSLLATTVGEQFF
>.|TRBV5-1|.|TRBJ2-3
TGCGCCAGCAGCACCTTAAGTACTAGCACAGATACGCAGTATTTT
CASSTLSTSTDTQYF
>few|TRBV24-1|.|TRBJ1-5
TGTGCCACCAGTGATTTAAAGTTGGACAGCGATAGCAATCAGCCCCAGCATTTT
CATSDLKLDSDSNQPQHF
>.|TRBV6-6|.|TRBJ1-2
TGTGCCAGCAGTTACGTGGTGGGGGATGGCCACACCTTC
CASSYVVGDGHTF
>.|TRBV29-1|TRBD2|TRBJ2-7
TGCAGCGTTGCATCGGGGGGGGGTGAGCAGTACTTC
CSVASGGGEQYF
>few|TRBV5-1|.|TRBJ2-3
TGCGCCAGCAGCTTGGAGGGCGGAATTTTCTCAGATACGCAGTATTTT
CASSLEGGIFSDTQYF
>.|TRBV4-1|.|TRBJ2-3
TGCGCCAGCAGCCAAGATGCTTACACAGATACGCAGTATTTT
CASSQDAYTDTQYF
>.|TRBV7-9|TRBD2|TRBJ2-1
TGTGCCAGCAGCTTAGGAAGGGGACTAGCGGGGAATGAGCAGTTCTTC
CASSLGRGLAGNEQFF
>few|TRBV5-1|TRBD2|TRBJ2-3
TGCGCCAGCAGCGCAGGACTAGCGGGAGTGGGAGATACGCAGTATTTT
CASSAGLAGVGDTQYF
>.|TRBV12-5|.|TRBJ1-1
TGTGCTAGTGGTTTGGTACTAACGGACAGCATGAACACTGAAGCTTTCTTT
CASGLVLTDSMNTEAFF
>.|TRBV2|.|TRBJ1-6
TGTGCCAGCAGCGCCGGGTCGAATAATTCACCCCTCCACTTT
CASSAGSNNSPLHF
>few|TRBV4-2|.|TRBJ2-3
TGTGCCAGCAGCCAGGCCCGGGGGGCCGCAGATACGCAGTATTTT
CASSQARGAADTQYF
>.|TRBV20-1|.|TRBJ1-1
TGCAGTGCTAGAGATATTTGGTGGGGCCCCGGCACTGAAGCTTTCTTT
CSARDIWWGPGTEAFF
>.|TRBV3-1|.|TRBJ2-1
TGTGCCAGCAGCCAAGTTCAGGCAGGGTGGTTACCTAATGAGCAGTTCTTC
CASSQVQAGWLPNEQFF
>.|TRBV29-1|.|TRBJ2-1
TGCAGCGTTGAAGAGCAGGAACGGCGACCCCCCTACAATGAGCAGTTCTTC
CSVEEQERRPPYNEQFF
>once|TRBV4-2|.|TRBJ2-7
TGTGCCAGCAGCCCCTTAGGGGACGACGAGCAGTACTTC
CASSPLGDDEQYF
>.|TRBV12-3/TRBV12-4|.|TRBJ2-7
TGTGCCAGCAGTTCCCCGGGATTCTACGAGCAGTACTTC
CASSSPGFYEQYF